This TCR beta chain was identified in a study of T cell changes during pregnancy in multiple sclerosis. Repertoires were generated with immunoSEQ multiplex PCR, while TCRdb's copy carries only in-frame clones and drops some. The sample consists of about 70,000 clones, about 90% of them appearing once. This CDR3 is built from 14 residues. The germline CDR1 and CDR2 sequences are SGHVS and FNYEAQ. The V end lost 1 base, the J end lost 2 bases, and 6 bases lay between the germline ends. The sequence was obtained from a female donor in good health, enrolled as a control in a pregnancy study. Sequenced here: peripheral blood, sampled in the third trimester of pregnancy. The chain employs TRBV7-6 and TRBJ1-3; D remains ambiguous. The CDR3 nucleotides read TGTGCCAGCAGCTTAGGGGGAGCTGGAAACACCATATATTTT. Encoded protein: CASSLGGAGNTIYF.